This T cell receptor (beta chain) is from a study of blood T cell repertoires in COVID-19. Study-level information: Donors in the United States, Italy and Spain gave samples during acute or convalescent COVID-19. From T cells, B-cell-depleted T cells, or PBMCs came the material, which was cDNA or gDNA.

Seattle patients were enrolled while actively infected and followed longitudinally. Under the authors' procedure: Amplification from reference gene primers served as the basis for estimated nucleated cell counts. Generated by immunoSEQ multiplex PCR, the TCRdb table keeps only in-frame clones and is missing some. V, J and clone size are taken as reported in that table, and D and trimming were inferred from the DNA itself. Of under 80,000 clones in the sample, 65% to 85% were seen once. From germline, CDR1 is LNHDA and CDR2 SQIVND (reference sequence). V lost 6 bases and J lost 6, with 18 bases in between. This CDR3 is built from 14 residues.

The TCR originated in a man aged 60 to 75 with COVID-19, enrolled during active disease. The specimen sequenced was peripheral blood. The chain combines TRBV19 with TRBJ2-7, with D possibly TRBD2 on 5 matching bases. This chain's CDR3 is CASRKDFQRGEQYF. CDR3 bases: TGTGCCAGTAGGAAGGACTTCCAGCGAGGCGAGCAGTACTTC.